The 10 T cell receptor beta chains listed next were all sequenced from one sample in a study of blood T cell repertoires in COVID-19. Generated by immunoSEQ multiplex PCR, the TCRdb table keeps only in-frame clones and is missing some. The top ten hold about 5.3% of the sample, which has under 200,000 clones, roughly 93% seen once. The sample consisted of peripheral blood. The receptors come from a man between 18 and 29 years old with COVID-19, enrolled during active disease.

The genes are TRBV9 and TRBJ2-1; 8 bases match TRBD1. Germline assignment: CDR1 SGDLS and CDR2 YYNGEE. The CDR3 is made up of 13 amino acids. Unmatched junction bases numbered 5, after V lost 8 bases and J lost 4 bases. The CDR3 DNA reads as TGTGCCAGTTCCGGGACAGGTTACAATGAGCAGTTCTTC. Translated, it gives CASSGTGYNEQFF.

Comment on this clone: The identical CDR3 is also encoded by other nucleotide sequences in the sample. This chain joins TRBV27 and TRBJ2-7; D is undetermined. V shed 6 bases and J shed 0 bases, with 3 bases lying between them. The CDR3 sequence is 11 residues long. CDR1 is MNHEY, CDR2 SMNVEV, per germline (reference sequence). This CDR3 reads CASSSSYEQYF. In DNA, the CDR3 is TGTGCCAGCAGCTCCTCCTACGAGCAGTACTTC.

This clone occurred once. V gene TRBV7-2 combines with J gene TRBJ1-2; 9 bases fit TRBD1. Germline assignment: CDR1 SGHTA and CDR2 FQGNSA. The CDR3 is 14 residues long. The ends lost 6 bases at V and 8 bases at J; junction bases unmatched: 10. The CDR3 spells CASSPGTGFGGYTF. DNA for the CDR3: TGTGCCAGCAGTCCCGGGACAGGGTTCGGAGGCTACACCTTC.

The chain joins TRBV7-2 to TRBJ2-3, with 7 bases fitting TRBD1. CDR1 SGHTA and CDR2 FQGNSA come from the germline V gene. The CDR3 is 16 amino acids. The V and J ends lost 5 bases and 2 bases, in that order; junction bases with no gene match: 10. DNA for the CDR3: TGTGCCAGCAGCCACCGGGACAGAATACCCACAGATACGCAGTATTTT. Its translation: CASSHRDRIPTDTQYF.

This clone has only one observation. This chain connects TRBV3-1 (or the pseudogene TRBV3-2) to TRBJ2-7; TRBD1 agrees at 7 bases. The CDR3 sequence is 14 residues long. After removal of 1 base from V and 2 bases from J, the junction contained 2 bases not matched to a gene. CDR1 is LGHDT, CDR2 YNNKEL, per germline (reference sequence). CDR3 residues: CASSQGDSTYEQYF. The CDR3 DNA follows: TGTGCCAGCAGCCAAGGGGACAGCACCTACGAGCAGTACTTC.

J is TRBJ2-1 and V is TRBV6-5, with D perhaps matching TRBD1 (6 bases). V was pared by 4 bases and J by 2 bases, with 15 bases between. The CDR3 is 16 amino acids. Germline V gene lookup returns CDR1 MNHEY and CDR2 SVGAGI. CDR3 nucleotide sequence: TGTGCCAGCAGTTTTTCCCGGGACACGGCCTACAATGAGCAGTTCTTC. Translation: CASSFSRDTAYNEQFF.

The chain combines TRBV7-9 with TRBJ1-5, with TRBD1 as a possible D gene (5 bases). Trimming took 5 bases from V and 1 from J, leaving 9 bases between them. The germline V gene encodes CDR1 SEHNR and CDR2 FQNEAQ (reference sequence). This CDR3 contains 14 residues. CDR3 residues: CASSRGGSNQPQHF. The CDR3 bases are TGTGCCAGCAGCCGGGGGGGGAGCAATCAGCCCCAGCATTTT.

V usage is TRBV2 and J usage is TRBJ1-1; the D gene is possibly TRBD1 (5 bases). Trimming took 3 bases from V and 1 from J, leaving 15 bases between them. CDR3 length: 16 amino acids. Germline V gene lookup returns CDR1 SNHLY and CDR2 FYNNEI. This chain's CDR3 is CASSDPSGVKNTEAFF. The CDR3, as DNA: TGTGCCAGCAGTGATCCTTCGGGGGTGAAGAACACTGAAGCTTTCTTT.

The V gene is TRBV28, the J gene TRBJ2-1, with a weak D call TRBD2 (5 bases). Trimming removed 6 bases at V and 7 bases at J, with 22 bases between. This CDR3 is 16 amino acids long. The germline V gene has CDR1 MDHEN and CDR2 SYDVKM. CDR3 coding DNA: TGTGCCAGCAGCTATAGGGTGGGCTCCCCGGGGAATGAGCAGTTCTTC. Its translation: CASSYRVGSPGNEQFF. Full variable domain (rest looked up from reference TRBV28 and TRBJ2-1): DVKVTQSSRYLVKRTGEKVFLECVQDMDHENMFWYRQDPGLGLRLIYFSYDVKMKEKGDIPEGYSVSREKKERFSLILESASTNQTSMYLCASSYRVGSPGNEQFFGPGTRLTVL.

V is TRBV9 and J is TRBJ2-5; 10 nucleotides align to TRBD2. Per the germline V gene, CDR1 is SGDLS and CDR2 is YYNGEE. After removal of 3 bases from V and 4 bases from J, the junction contained 9 bases not matched to a gene. The CDR3 is 16 residues long. The chain's CDR3 is CASSEGLAIRIETQYF. The DNA of the CDR3 is TGTGCCAGCAGCGAGGGACTAGCGATAAGAATAGAGACCCAGTACTTC.